These 20 T cell receptor beta chains were sequenced from one sample in a study of chemoradiotherapy in HPV16-positive cancers. Some clones are missing from TCRdb's copy, which holds only in-frame ones; the method was immunoSEQ multiplex PCR. This sample carries about 68,000 clones, 88% of them seen once, and the ten largest clones take under 4.5%. This specimen consisted of blood, obtained from a patient who underwent chemoradiotherapy. Every receptor here comes from a human donor with HPV-associated anogenital cancer.

The genes are TRBV19 and TRBJ2-1; 8 nucleotides match TRBD1. The germline V gene has CDR1 LNHDA and CDR2 SQIVND (reference sequence). The CDR3 spans 19 residues. V gave up 2 bases and J gave up 10 bases; unmatched junction bases: 22. The CDR3 coding sequence is TGTGCCAGTAGTATACCCGCCTTCACAGGGGCGCAGGGGGCAGGGGAGCAGTTCTTC. Translated: CASSIPAFTGAQGAGEQFF.

This clone was detected only a few times. The sample carries other DNA sequences with the same CDR3. The chain uses TRBV5-4 and TRBJ2-1; unclear D gene. The CDR3 is 11 amino acids. V was cut by 3 bases and J by 3 bases, with 1 base left in between. Germline CDR1 SGHNT, CDR2 YYREEE (reference sequence). Here the CDR3 DNA reads TGTGCCAGCAGCTACTACAATGAGCAGTTCTTC. Its translation is CASSYYNEQFF. Using reference TRBV5-4 and TRBJ2-1 for the parts outside the CDR3, the full variable domain is ETGVTQSPTHLIKTRGQQVTLRCSSQSGHNTVSWYQQALGQGPQFIFQYYREEENGRGNFPPRFSGLQFPNYSSELNVNALELDDSALYLCASSYYNEQFFGPGTRLTVL.

The CDR3 sequence: CATSRATDSNQPQHF. The CDR3 DNA reads TGTGCCACCAGCAGAGCGACAGATAGCAATCAGCCCCAGCATTTT. J is TRBJ1-5 and V is TRBV15, with D tentatively TRBD1 (5 bases). CDR1 is LNHNV, CDR2 YYDKDF, per germline (reference sequence). CDR3 length: 15 amino acids. With 1 base removed from V and 0 bases from J, the gap between germline ends came to 7 bases.

This rearrangement joins TRBV7-2 to TRBJ2-1; 14 bases align to TRBD2. Per the germline V gene, CDR1 is SGHTA and CDR2 is FQGNSA. The CDR3 sequence is 16 residues long. V shed 4 bases and J 4 bases; nucleotides not matched to a gene: 3. The CDR3 reads CASSSRTSGGYNEQFF. The CDR3 region has the DNA TGTGCCAGCAGCTCTCGGACTAGCGGGGGGTACAATGAGCAGTTCTTC.

The chain combines TRBV7-9 with TRBJ2-1; D is undetermined. V gave up 1 base and J gave up 2 bases, with 3 bases separating them. The CDR3 runs to 13 residues. Germline V gives CDR1 SEHNR, CDR2 FQNEAQ (reference sequence). The CDR3 sequence is CASSLDTYNEQFF. The CDR3 nucleotides read TGTGCCAGCAGCTTAGACACCTACAATGAGCAGTTCTTC.

The V and J genes are TRBV18 and TRBJ2-2; 8 bases agree with TRBD1. V lost 3 bases, J lost 4 bases, and 7 bases stayed unmatched. The length of the CDR3 is 16 residues. Per the germline V gene, CDR1 is KGHSH and CDR2 is LQKENI. The DNA for the CDR3 is TGTGCCAGCTCACCTCAGGGGGCCCTGGGCACCGGGGAGCTGTTTTTT. Amino acid sequence: CASSPQGALGTGELFF.

This clone occurred once. The chain employs TRBV28 and TRBJ2-1; D remains unclear. The CDR3 extends over 15 amino acids. CDR1 is MDHEN, CDR2 SYDVKM, per germline. Trimming removed 5 bases from V and 0 bases from J, with 11 bases in between. CDR3 bases: TGTGCCAGCAGTCCCCTGGGCCGCTCCTACAATGAGCAGTTCTTC. This gives the protein CASSPLGRSYNEQFF. Full variable domain (missing parts from reference TRBV28 and TRBJ2-1): DVKVTQSSRYLVKRTGEKVFLECVQDMDHENMFWYRQDPGLGLRLIYFSYDVKMKEKGDIPEGYSVSREKKERFSLILESASTNQTSMYLCASSPLGRSYNEQFFGPGTRLTVL.

The chain couples TRBV7-3 to TRBJ2-7; 7 bases map to TRBD2. The CDR3 loop spans 13 amino acids. The germline gives CDR1 SGHTA, CDR2 FQGTGA. After removal of 5 bases from V and 8 bases from J, the junction contained 9 bases not matched to a gene. CDR3 nucleotides: TGTGCCAGCAGCCCCTGGGGGGGGACCAAGCAGTACTTC. This gives the protein CASSPWGGTKQYF.

The chain links TRBV19 to TRBJ1-1; 9 positions agree with TRBD1. Trimming removed 1 base from V and 0 bases from J; junction bases left unmatched: 6. Germline CDR1 reads LNHDA; CDR2 reads SQIVND (reference sequence). The CDR3 covers 17 residues. The DNA for the CDR3 is TGTGCCAGTAGTATAGTCGTGACAGGGGGGATGAACACTGAAGCTTTCTTT. Translation: CASSIVVTGGMNTEAFF.

CDR3 amino acids: CASSGDGYGYTF. As DNA, the CDR3 is TGTGCCAGCAGTGGGGACGGCTATGGCTACACCTTC. J is TRBJ1-2 and V is TRBV6-4; a weak D match, TRBD1 (5 bases). CDR1 is MRHNA and CDR2 is SNTAGT in the germline V gene. The CDR3 covers 12 residues. V gave up 4 bases and J gave up 4 bases, with 7 bases separating them.

J is TRBJ2-7 and V is TRBV18; D is uncertain. CDR3 length equals 12 residues. Germline lookup yields CDR1 KGHSH and CDR2 LQKENI. Deletions cut 0 bases from V and 3 bases from J, with 3 bases between. CDR3 protein: CASSPPNYEQYF. CDR3 nucleotides: TGTGCCAGCTCACCACCGAACTACGAGCAGTACTTC.

The rearrangement uses TRBV4-1 and TRBJ2-3; D is undetermined. Trimming removed 1 base at V and 4 bases at J, with 12 bases between. From germline, CDR1 is MGHRA and CDR2 YSYEKL. The CDR3 has 15 residues. The DNA for the CDR3 is TGCGCCAGCAGCCAAGTTGGAGCACGGGCAGATACGCAGTATTTT. As protein: CASSQVGARADTQYF.

In its sample, this clone was seen once. The V gene is TRBV10-3, the J gene TRBJ1-2; perhaps TRBD1 as D (5 bases). This CDR3 region has 15 residues. In germline, CDR1 is ENHRY, CDR2 SYGVKD. Between the trimmed V and J ends, which lost 4 bases and 10 bases, there was a span of 22 bases. In DNA, the CDR3 is TGTGCCATCAGTGGGATAGTATCAGGGAAAGCTGTCTACACCTTC. Its protein product is CAISGIVSGKAVYTF.

CDR3 coding DNA: TGCGCCAGCAGCTTAAGGAGCGGGGGGTACAATGAGCAGTTCTTC. It yields the protein CASSLRSGGYNEQFF. The V gene is TRBV5-1, the J gene TRBJ2-1; 9 bases fit TRBD2. The CDR3 spans 15 residues. Trimming took 2 bases from V and 4 from J; bases not matched to a gene: 4. CDR1 SGHRS and CDR2 YFSETQ come from the germline V gene.

This clone has just one count. The V gene is TRBV5-4, the J gene TRBJ2-5; 10 nucleotides match TRBD2. CDR3 length: 16 amino acids. With V trimmed by 4 bases and J by 0 bases, 6 bases remained unmatched. The germline V gene encodes CDR1 SGHNT and CDR2 YYREEE (reference sequence). The CDR3 reads CASSPGLAAYQETQYF. The CDR3 region has the DNA TGTGCCAGCAGCCCCGGACTAGCGGCGTACCAAGAGACCCAGTACTTC. The full variable domain, its missing parts supplied by reference TRBV5-4 and TRBJ2-5, is ETGVTQSPTHLIKTRGQQVTLRCSSQSGHNTVSWYQQALGQGPQFIFQYYREEENGRGNFPPRFSGLQFPNYSSELNVNALELDDSALYLCASSPGLAAYQETQYFGPGTRLLVL.

This clone was counted a single time. This sequence joins TRBV19 and TRBJ1-2; D possibly corresponds to TRBD1 (6 bases). This CDR3 is 15 amino acids long. V gave up 4 bases and J gave up 0 bases, with 12 bases separating them. Germline V gives CDR1 LNHDA, CDR2 SQIVND (reference sequence). CDR3 bases: TGTGCCAGTAGTACGCGGACAGCCACTAACTATGGCTACACCTTC. Translation: CASSTRTATNYGYTF.

This chain uses TRBV9 with TRBJ1-1, with 10 bases aligning to TRBD1. The CDR3 sequence is 15 residues long. The germline gives CDR1 SGDLS, CDR2 YYNGEE. The V and J ends lost 2 bases and 1 base, in that order; junction bases with no gene match: 2. The CDR3 spells CASSVTGGRNTEAFF. The CDR3 coding sequence is TGTGCCAGCAGCGTGACAGGGGGCCGGAACACTGAAGCTTTCTTT.

The gene calls are TRBV12-5 and TRBJ2-2; TRBD2 matches 11 bases. With V trimmed by 1 base and J by 5 bases, 3 bases remained unmatched. The CDR3 covers 16 residues. The V gene's germline CDR1 is LGHNT and CDR2 FRNRAP. The CDR3 DNA reads TGTGCTAGTGGTTTGGGACTAGCGGGATCAACCGGGGAGCTGTTTTTT. This encodes CASGLGLAGSTGELFF. Looking up the rest from reference TRBV12-5 and TRBJ2-2 gives the full variable domain: DARVTQTPRHKVTEMGQEVTMRCQPILGHNTVFWYRQTMMQGLELLAYFRNRAPLDDSGMPKDRFSAEMPDATLATLKIQPSEPRDSAVYFCASGLGLAGSTGELFFGEGSRLTVL.

The J gene is TRBJ1-4, the V gene TRBV6-6, with D maybe TRBD1 (5 bases). The germline CDR1 and CDR2 sequences are MNHNY and SVGAGI (reference sequence). The V end was cut by 2 bases, the J end by 7 bases, with 14 bases between. The CDR3 consists of 15 residues. Here the CDR3 reads CASSYGTSGGEKLFF. DNA of the CDR3: TGTGCCAGCAGTTACGGGACCTCTGGAGGTGAAAAACTGTTTTTT.

This clone was observed once. The chain is built from TRBV7-2 and TRBJ1-1; D perhaps matches TRBD1 (6 bases). Germline assignment: CDR1 SGHTA and CDR2 FQGNSA. The V end was cut by 6 bases, the J end by 8 bases, with 13 bases between. This CDR3 contains 12 residues. CDR3 loop: CASSFRTEEAFF. The CDR3 nucleotides read TGTGCCAGCAGTTTTCGGACAGAAGAAGCTTTCTTT.